The rows below give T cell receptor beta chains drawn from one sample of a study of cytomegalovirus exposure and HLA in healthy donors. Repertoires were generated with immunoSEQ multiplex PCR, while TCRdb's copy carries only in-frame clones and drops some. The sample carries tens of thousands of clones, more than 85% recorded once. Material for sequencing was PBMCs. The receptors derive from a man between 18 and 29 years old in good health and CMV-seronegative. Both conserved end residues are part of each CDR3. D genes are given only for firm matches. Size values are once, few and many counts, or a class for expanded clones, and some rows have none.

v_gene	abundance	j_gene	d_gene	CDR3aa	CDR3nt
TRBV29-1	NA	TRBJ2-1	NA	CSVGSRTAKYNEQFF	TGCAGCGTCGGTTCACGGACAGCAAAATACAATGAGCAGTTCTTC
TRBV19	NA	TRBJ2-5	NA	CASSMGPGQLQETQYF	TGTGCCAGTAGTATGGGGCCCGGACAGCTCCAAGAGACCCAGTACTTC
TRBV19	once	TRBJ2-3	NA	CASSIYWSSTDTQYF	TGTGCCAGTAGTATTTACTGGTCTAGCACAGATACGCAGTATTTT
TRBV5-5	NA	TRBJ2-7	TRBD2	CASSASSLAALYEQYF	TGTGCCAGCAGCGCAAGCTCACTAGCGGCCCTGTACGAGCAGTACTTC
TRBV7-2	NA	TRBJ1-1	NA	CASKNGGVTEAFF	TGTGCCAGCAAGAATGGAGGGGTTACTGAAGCTTTCTTT
TRBV6-5	NA	TRBJ2-5	NA	CASSYSGAGLQETQYF	TGTGCCAGCAGTTACTCGGGGGCAGGGCTCCAAGAGACCCAGTACTTC
TRBV27	NA	TRBJ2-7	NA	CASSLSRVDEQYF	TGTGCCAGCAGTTTAAGCAGGGTAGACGAGCAGTACTTC
TRBV5-4	NA	TRBJ2-2	TRBD1	CASSPWGQGMWTGELFF	TGTGCCAGCAGCCCGTGGGGACAGGGGATGTGGACCGGGGAGCTGTTTTTT
TRBV9	NA	TRBJ2-7	TRBD1	CASSVDPGQGVTYEQYF	TGTGCCAGCAGCGTAGATCCGGGACAGGGGGTAACCTACGAGCAGTACTTC
TRBV6-4	few	TRBJ1-5	NA	CASSDSEGQPQHF	TGTGCCAGCAGTGACTCGGAGGGACAGCCCCAGCATTTT
TRBV27	NA	TRBJ1-5	TRBD1	CASSPRQGDQPQHF	TGTGCCAGCAGTCCCCGCCAGGGGGATCAGCCCCAGCATTTT
TRBV6-6	NA	TRBJ1-2	TRBD1	CASSWLPGQGNYGYTF	TGTGCCAGCAGTTGGCTACCGGGACAGGGGAACTATGGCTACACCTTC
TRBV30	NA	TRBJ1-1	NA	CAWSVQNFNLEAFF	TGTGCCTGGAGTGTACAGAACTTTAACCTTGAAGCTTTCTTT
TRBV7-3	NA	TRBJ2-1	TRBD1	CASSLRGGQGAHNEQFF	TGTGCCAGCAGCTTAAGAGGGGGACAGGGGGCCCACAATGAGCAGTTCTTC
TRBV4-1	NA	TRBJ1-1	NA	CASSPNKILTDNTEAFF	TGCGCCAGCAGCCCTAACAAGATCCTGACAGACAACACTGAAGCTTTCTTT
TRBV13	NA	TRBJ1-2	TRBD1	CASSFATVDRNGYTF	TGTGCCAGCAGCTTCGCCACCGTGGACAGGAATGGCTACACCTTC
TRBV30	NA	TRBJ2-7	TRBD1	CAWSGQGYEQYF	TGTGCCTGGAGTGGACAGGGCTACGAGCAGTACTTC
TRBV4-1	NA	TRBJ1-1	NA	CASSPRDIPNTEAFF	TGCGCCAGCAGCCCCCGGGACATTCCGAACACTGAAGCTTTCTTT
TRBV2	NA	TRBJ2-1	TRBD1	CASSTNRGPYNEQFF	TGTGCCAGCAGTACCAACAGGGGGCCTTACAATGAGCAGTTCTTC
TRBV13	NA	TRBJ1-1	TRBD1	CASSPFVIRDRVKNTEAFF	TGTGCCAGCAGCCCCTTTGTGATCCGGGACAGGGTTAAGAACACTGAAGCTTTCTTT
TRBV4-1	NA	TRBJ2-5	TRBD1	CASSQSDRTFKETQYF	TGCGCCAGCAGCCAATCGGACAGGACATTTAAAGAGACCCAGTACTTC
TRBV6-1	many	TRBJ1-6	TRBD1	CASSVGTGDNSPLHF	TGTGCCAGCAGCGTAGGGACAGGGGATAATTCACCCCTCCACTTT
TRBV11-2	NA	TRBJ2-3	NA	CASSLGYGGRTDTQYF	TGTGCCAGCAGCTTAGGGTACGGGGGAAGGACAGATACGCAGTATTTT
TRBV19	NA	TRBJ1-4	TRBD1	CASSIFARGQEKLFF	TGTGCCAGTAGTATCTTCGCCAGGGGGCAAGAAAAACTGTTTTTT
TRBV7-9	once	TRBJ1-1	TRBD1	CASSSRRTGANTEAFF	TGTGCCAGCAGCTCCCGAAGGACAGGGGCGAACACTGAAGCTTTCTTT
TRBV11-2	NA	TRBJ1-2	NA	CASSFTGHSNYGYTF	TGTGCCAGCAGTTTCACAGGGCACAGTAACTATGGCTACACCTTC
TRBV5-1	NA	TRBJ1-1	NA	CASSLIAENTEAFF	TGCGCCAGCAGCTTGATAGCAGAGAACACTGAAGCTTTCTTT
TRBV19	NA	TRBJ1-1	TRBD1	CASRDRGVGNTEAFF	TGTGCCAGTAGGGACAGGGGGGTTGGTAACACTGAAGCTTTCTTT
TRBV6-5	once	TRBJ1-2	TRBD1	CASSTGGDRGYGYTF	TGTGCCAGCAGTACGGGGGGGGACAGGGGATATGGCTACACCTTC
TRBV6-1	NA	TRBJ1-1	NA	CASPQGRERNTEAFF	TGTGCCAGTCCTCAGGGTCGGGAGAGAAACACTGAAGCTTTCTTT
TRBV27	NA	TRBJ2-1	NA	CASSTGSGGNEQFF	TGTGCCAGCAGTACCGGCTCCGGGGGTAATGAGCAGTTCTTC
TRBV11-2	once	TRBJ1-1	TRBD1	CASSLGRDRQNTEAFF	TGTGCCAGCAGCTTAGGTAGGGACAGGCAGAACACTGAAGCTTTCTTT
TRBV19	NA	TRBJ1-5	NA	CAVPIRGRAQPQHF	TGTGCCGTTCCCATACGGGGGAGGGCTCAGCCCCAGCATTTT
TRBV10-1	NA	TRBJ1-1	NA	CASSPGQVGTEAFF	TGCGCCAGCAGTCCGGGACAAGTGGGCACTGAAGCTTTCTTT
TRBV11-3	NA	TRBJ2-7	NA	CASSLGVAVGPYEQYF	TGTGCCAGCAGCTTAGGGGTAGCGGTTGGACCTTACGAGCAGTACTTC
TRBV27	NA	TRBJ2-2	NA	CASSLLSSGTGELFF	TGTGCCAGCAGTTTATTGTCTAGTGGAACCGGGGAGCTGTTTTTT
TRBV5-6	NA	TRBJ1-2	NA	CASSLQGIYGYTF	TGTGCCAGCAGCTTGCAGGGCATCTATGGCTACACCTTC
TRBV27	few	TRBJ1-2	NA	CASSAIPTGSYGYTF	TGTGCCAGCAGTGCTATCCCGACAGGATCTTATGGCTACACCTTC
TRBV5-4	NA	TRBJ2-7	TRBD2	CASSPVGGSYEQYF	TGTGCCAGCAGCCCAGTCGGGGGGTCCTACGAGCAGTACTTC
TRBV7-2	NA	TRBJ1-2	NA	CASSLGGARPGYGYTF	TGTGCCAGCAGCTTAGGCGGGGCCCGACCGGGGTATGGCTACACCTTC
TRBV10-2	few	TRBJ1-5	NA	CASSETGSQPQHF	TGCGCCAGCAGTGAAACGGGGAGCCAGCCCCAGCATTTT
TRBV10-3	NA	TRBJ1-5	TRBD1	CAISVGQGEGQPQHF	TGTGCCATCAGTGTGGGACAGGGAGAAGGTCAGCCCCAGCATTTT
TRBV7-2	NA	TRBJ2-7	TRBD2	CASSRDTLAGYSYEQYF	TGTGCCAGCAGCCGGGACACCTTAGCGGGGTACTCCTACGAGCAGTACTTC
TRBV9	NA	TRBJ1-2	NA	CASSVALSNYGYTF	TGTGCCAGCAGCGTAGCTCTTTCCAACTATGGCTACACCTTC
TRBV19	NA	TRBJ1-3	TRBD1	CASTQTGAFSGNTIYF	TGTGCCAGTACCCAGACAGGGGCGTTCTCTGGAAACACCATATATTTT
TRBV6-1	NA	TRBJ2-1	NA	CASSEPSRGGWGEQFF	TGTGCCAGCAGTGAACCCTCTAGGGGGGGGTGGGGTGAGCAGTTCTTC
TRBV11-3	NA	TRBJ2-1	NA	CASSLGAVTEQFF	TGTGCCAGCAGCTTAGGGGCCGTTACTGAGCAGTTCTTC
TRBV19	NA	TRBJ2-7	NA	CASSIGAGEQYF	TGTGCCAGTAGTATAGGGGCAGGCGAGCAGTACTTC
TRBV12-5	NA	TRBJ2-5	TRBD2	CASGLGRGLAETQETQYF	TGTGCTAGTGGTTTGGGCCGAGGGCTAGCGGAGACGCAAGAGACCCAGTACTTC